The rows below give T cell receptor beta chains drawn from one sample of a study of blood T cell repertoires in COVID-19. The assay was immunoSEQ multiplex PCR, and TCRdb's table has in-frame clones only and misses some. This table holds about 180,000 clones, 89% found once. The sample was PBMCs or T cells enriched from blood (not recorded which). These receptor sequences come from a woman aged 40 to 50 with acute COVID-19. Each CDR3 is given with its conserved first and last residue. D genes are given only for firm matches. Where a row states a size, it is once, few, many or the class of an expanded clone; other rows omit it.

>.|TRBJ2-5|TRBV5-1|TRBD1
TGCGCCAGCAGCAGACGACAGGGGGCAATTGGAGAGACCCAGTACTTC
CASSRRQGAIGETQYF
>.|TRBJ2-1|TRBV9|TRBD2
TGTGCCAGCAGCGCACTAGCGGGGGGGACCTACAATGAGCAGTTCTTC
CASSALAGGTYNEQFF
>.|TRBJ2-6|TRBV7-3|TRBD1
TGTGCCAGCAGCGGACAGGTTGGGGGCGTTATCTCCGGGGCCAACGTCCTGACTTTC
CASSGQVGGVISGANVLTF
>.|TRBJ2-1|TRBV9|.
TGTGCCAGCAGCGTCACTCATGGGCCTCAAAGGGGTGAGCAGTTCTTC
CASSVTHGPQRGEQFF
>.|TRBJ1-1|TRBV19|TRBD1
TGTGCCAGTAGCGCCGACAGGGTGAACACTGAAGCTTTCTTT
CASSADRVNTEAFF
>.|TRBJ1-5|TRBV10-2|.
TGCGCCAGCAGTTGGGGGGGGACTAGCAATCAGCCCCAGCATTTT
CASSWGGTSNQPQHF
>.|TRBJ2-2|TRBV21-1|.
TGTGCCAGCAGCAAATGGGGCAACACCGGGGAGCTGTTTTTT
CASSKWGNTGELFF
>.|TRBJ1-4|TRBV5-4|.
TGTGCCAGCAGCTTGGGGGCAGGGGATTTATCAGAACTGTTTTTT
CASSLGAGDLSELFF
>.|TRBJ2-5|TRBV6-5|.
TGTGCCAGCAGTACGGTCCTCGGGCGGGATGGGACCCAGTACTTC
CASSTVLGRDGTQYF
>.|TRBJ1-1|TRBV29-1|TRBD1
TGCAGCGCCCTCGGACAGGGGCGAATGAACACTGAAGCTTTCTTT
CSALGQGRMNTEAFF
>once|TRBJ2-5|TRBV5-4|.
TGTGCCAGCAGCTTGTCAGGCCAAGAGACCCAGTACTTC
CASSLSGQETQYF
>.|TRBJ2-3|TRBV7-9|.
TGTGCCAGCAGCCCTCACGAGGAGACCCTATCCTCAGATACGCAGTATTTT
CASSPHEETLSSDTQYF
>.|TRBJ1-2|TRBV30|.
TGTGCCTGGAGCTTGAAGGGGAACTATGGCTACACCTTC
CAWSLKGNYGYTF
>.|TRBJ1-2|TRBV4-1|.
TGCGCCAGCAGCCAAGGGGCTGGGTATGGCTACACCTTC
CASSQGAGYGYTF
>.|TRBJ1-4|TRBV19|.
TGTGCCAGTACTAACAGGCTTAATGAAAAACTGTTTTTT
CASTNRLNEKLFF
>.|TRBJ2-1|TRBV7-3|.
TGTGCCAGCAGCCTACGGGGGTTTGCCAATGAGCAGTTCTTC
CASSLRGFANEQFF
>.|TRBJ1-5|TRBV18|TRBD1
TGTGCCAGCTCCGGGACAGTGACCCGCAATCAGCCCCAGCATTTT
CASSGTVTRNQPQHF
>once|TRBJ2-7|TRBV19|TRBD2
TGTGCCAGTACGGCGGGAGGGCCTTCCGAGCAGTACTTC
CASTAGGPSEQYF
>.|TRBJ1-2|TRBV6-5|TRBD1
TGTGCCAGCAGTCCAACCCGTGACAGGGGCTATGGCTACACCTTC
CASSPTRDRGYGYTF
>.|TRBJ2-1|TRBV7-8|.
TGTGCCAGCAGCCCACGGACAAGGGCTGAGCAGTTCTTC
CASSPRTRAEQFF
>.|TRBJ2-3|TRBV19|TRBD1
TGTGCCAGTAGTATCACAGGGGCGAGCACAGATACGCAGTATTTT
CASSITGASTDTQYF
>.|TRBJ1-4|TRBV28|.
TGTGCCAGCAGCCACACGGGTAATGAAAAACTGTTTTTT
CASSHTGNEKLFF
>.|TRBJ1-1|TRBV28|.
TGTGCCAGCAAAGGCGGGTCAGCCTCTAACACTGAAGCTTTCTTT
CASKGGSASNTEAFF
>.|TRBJ2-7|TRBV20-1|.
TGCAGTGCTAGAGATCGAGGGTATCAGTACTTC
CSARDRGYQYF
>.|TRBJ1-6|TRBV2|TRBD1
TGTGCCAGCAGGGGACAGGCTAATTCACCCCTCCACTTT
CASRGQANSPLHF